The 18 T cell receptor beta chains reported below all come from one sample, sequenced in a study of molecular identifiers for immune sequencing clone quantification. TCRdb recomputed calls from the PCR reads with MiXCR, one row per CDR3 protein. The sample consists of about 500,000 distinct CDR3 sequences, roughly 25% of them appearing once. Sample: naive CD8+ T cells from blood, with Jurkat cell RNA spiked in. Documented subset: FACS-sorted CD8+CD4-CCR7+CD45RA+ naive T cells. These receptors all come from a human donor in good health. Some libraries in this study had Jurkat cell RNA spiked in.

This chain's CDR3 is CASSPGTITYEQYF. DNA of the CDR3: TGTGCCAGCAGTCCCGGGACGATTACCTACGAGCAGTACTTC. V usage is TRBV2 and J usage is TRBJ2-7; D tentatively fits TRBD1 or TRBD2 (5 bases each). CDR3 length: 14 residues. Germline V gene data show CDR1 as SNHLY and CDR2 as FYNNEI. Trimming pared 5 bases from V and 2 bases from J, leaving 13 bases between.

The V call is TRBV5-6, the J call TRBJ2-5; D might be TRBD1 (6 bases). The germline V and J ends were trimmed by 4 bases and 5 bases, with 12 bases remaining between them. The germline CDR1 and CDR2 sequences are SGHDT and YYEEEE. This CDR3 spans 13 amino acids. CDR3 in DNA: TGTGCCAGCAGCACCCAGGGGCTGGAGACCCAGTACTTC. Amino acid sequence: CASSTQGLETQYF.

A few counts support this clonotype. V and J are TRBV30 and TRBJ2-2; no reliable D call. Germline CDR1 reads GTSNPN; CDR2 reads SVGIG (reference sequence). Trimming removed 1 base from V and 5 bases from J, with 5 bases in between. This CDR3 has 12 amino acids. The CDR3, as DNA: TGTGCCTGGAGTGGGCAAACCGGGGAGCTGTTTTTT. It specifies CAWSGQTGELFF.

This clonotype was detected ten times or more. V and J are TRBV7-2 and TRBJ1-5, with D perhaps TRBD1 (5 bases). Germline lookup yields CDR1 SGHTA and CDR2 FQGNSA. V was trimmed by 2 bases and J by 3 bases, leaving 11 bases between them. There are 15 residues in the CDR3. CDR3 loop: CASSLQGYPNQPQHF. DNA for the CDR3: TGTGCCAGCAGCTTACAGGGATATCCCAATCAGCCCCAGCATTTT.

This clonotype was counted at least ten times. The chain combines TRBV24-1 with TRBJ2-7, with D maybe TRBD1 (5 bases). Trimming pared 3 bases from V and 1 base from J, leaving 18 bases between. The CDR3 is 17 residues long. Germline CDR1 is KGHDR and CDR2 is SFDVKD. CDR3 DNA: TGTGCCACCAGTGATCGGACACCCCAAAGAAGATCCTACGAGCAGTACTTC. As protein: CATSDRTPQRRSYEQYF.

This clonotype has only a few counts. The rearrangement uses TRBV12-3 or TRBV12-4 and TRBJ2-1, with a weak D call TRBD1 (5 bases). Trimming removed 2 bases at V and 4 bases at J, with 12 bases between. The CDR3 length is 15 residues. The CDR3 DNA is TGTGCCAGCAGTTTACATGGGCAGGGTTACAATGAGCAGTTCTTC. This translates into CASSLHGQGYNEQFF.

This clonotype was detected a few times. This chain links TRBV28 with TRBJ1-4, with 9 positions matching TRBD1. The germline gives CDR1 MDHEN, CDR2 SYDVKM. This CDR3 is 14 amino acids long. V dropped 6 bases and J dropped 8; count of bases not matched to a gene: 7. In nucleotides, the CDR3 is TGTGCCAGCAGCGGACAGGGGTTCAGAGAAAAACTGTTTTTT. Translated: CASSGQGFREKLFF.

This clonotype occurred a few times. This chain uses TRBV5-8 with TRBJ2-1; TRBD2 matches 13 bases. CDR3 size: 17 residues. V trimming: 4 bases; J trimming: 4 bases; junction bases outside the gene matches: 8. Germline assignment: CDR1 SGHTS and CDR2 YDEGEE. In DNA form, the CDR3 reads TGTGCCAGCAGCACCGGGACTAGCGGGGCCGTATACAATGAGCAGTTCTTC. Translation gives CASSTGTSGAVYNEQFF.

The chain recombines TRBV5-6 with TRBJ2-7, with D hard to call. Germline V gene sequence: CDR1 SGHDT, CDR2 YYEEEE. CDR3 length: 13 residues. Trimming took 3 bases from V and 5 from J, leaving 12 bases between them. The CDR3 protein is CASSYQRGDEQYF. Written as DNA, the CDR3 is TGTGCCAGCAGCTACCAGAGAGGAGACGAGCAGTACTTC.

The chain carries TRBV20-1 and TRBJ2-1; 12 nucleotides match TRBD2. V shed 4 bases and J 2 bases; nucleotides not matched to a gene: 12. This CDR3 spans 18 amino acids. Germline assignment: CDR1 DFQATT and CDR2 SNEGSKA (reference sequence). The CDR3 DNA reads TGCAGTGCTATAGGTGCGCTAGCGGGGGGGCACCCCTACAATGAGCAGTTCTTC. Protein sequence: CSAIGALAGGHPYNEQFF.

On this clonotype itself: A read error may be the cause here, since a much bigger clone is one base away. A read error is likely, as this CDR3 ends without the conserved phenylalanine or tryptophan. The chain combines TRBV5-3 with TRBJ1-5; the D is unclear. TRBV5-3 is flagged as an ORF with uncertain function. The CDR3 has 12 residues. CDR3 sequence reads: CASSFPDQPQHL. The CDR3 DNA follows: TGTGCCAGCAGCTTTCCGGATCAGCCCCAGCATCTT.

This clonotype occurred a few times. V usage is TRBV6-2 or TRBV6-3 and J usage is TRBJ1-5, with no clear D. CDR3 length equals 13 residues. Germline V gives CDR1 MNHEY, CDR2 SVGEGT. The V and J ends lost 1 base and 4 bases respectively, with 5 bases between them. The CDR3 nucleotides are TGTGCCAGCAGTTACTGGGTGAATCAGCCCCAGCATTTT. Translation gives CASSYWVNQPQHF.

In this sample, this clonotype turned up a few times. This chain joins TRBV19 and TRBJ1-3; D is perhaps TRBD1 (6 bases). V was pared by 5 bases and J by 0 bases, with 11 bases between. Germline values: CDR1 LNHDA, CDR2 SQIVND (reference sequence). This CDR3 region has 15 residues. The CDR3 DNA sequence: TGTGCCAGTAGTCCCTGGACAGCCTCTGGAAACACCATATATTTT. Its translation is CASSPWTASGNTIYF.

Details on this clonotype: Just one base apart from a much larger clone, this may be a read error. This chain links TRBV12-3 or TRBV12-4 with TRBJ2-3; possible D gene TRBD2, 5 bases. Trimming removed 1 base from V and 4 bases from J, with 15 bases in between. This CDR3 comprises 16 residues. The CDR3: CASSLGIQISADTQYF. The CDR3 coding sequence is TGTGCCAGCAGTTTAGGGATCCAGATTAGCGCAGATACGCAGTATTTT.

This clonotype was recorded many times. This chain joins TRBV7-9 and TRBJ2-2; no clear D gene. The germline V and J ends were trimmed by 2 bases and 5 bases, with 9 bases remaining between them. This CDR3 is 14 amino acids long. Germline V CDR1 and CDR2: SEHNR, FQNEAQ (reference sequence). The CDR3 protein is CASSLSLQTGELFF. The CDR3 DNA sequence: TGTGCCAGCAGCTTAAGCCTTCAAACCGGGGAGCTGTTTTTT.

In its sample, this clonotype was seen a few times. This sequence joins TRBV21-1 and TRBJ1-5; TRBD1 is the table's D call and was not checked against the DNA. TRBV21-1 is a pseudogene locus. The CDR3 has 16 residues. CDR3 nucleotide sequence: TGTGCCAGAGATCCCAAACGCCAGGGGGCGTATCAGCCCCAGCATTTT. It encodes CARDPKRQGAYQPQHF.

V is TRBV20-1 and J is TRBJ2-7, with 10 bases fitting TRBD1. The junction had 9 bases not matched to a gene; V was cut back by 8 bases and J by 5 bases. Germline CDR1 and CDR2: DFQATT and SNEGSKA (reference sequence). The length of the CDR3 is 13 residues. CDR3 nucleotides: TGCAGTCCCAAGGGACAGGGGAGGGACGAGCAGTACTTC. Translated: CSPKGQGRDEQYF.

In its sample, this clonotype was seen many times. The CDR3 region has the DNA TGCGCCAGCAGCCCGACTAGTCGCGCAGATACGCAGTATTTT. Translating it yields CASSPTSRADTQYF. This rearrangement joins TRBV4-3 to TRBJ2-3, with TRBD2 as a possible D gene (6 bases). V lost 4 bases to trimming and J lost 4 bases, with 12 bases between them. The germline V gene encodes CDR1 LGHNA and CDR2 YSLEER. CDR3 size: 14 residues.